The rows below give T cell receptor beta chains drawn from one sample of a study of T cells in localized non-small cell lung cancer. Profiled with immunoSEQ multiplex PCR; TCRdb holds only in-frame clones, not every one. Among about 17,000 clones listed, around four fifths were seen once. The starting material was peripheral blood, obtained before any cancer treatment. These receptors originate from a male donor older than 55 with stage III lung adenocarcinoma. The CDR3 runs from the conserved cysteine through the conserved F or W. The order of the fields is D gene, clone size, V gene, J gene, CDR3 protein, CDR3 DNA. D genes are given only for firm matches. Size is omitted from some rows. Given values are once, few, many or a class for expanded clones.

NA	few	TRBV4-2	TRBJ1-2	CASGRLEYGYTF	TGTGCCAGCGGCCGTTTGGAATATGGCTACACCTTC
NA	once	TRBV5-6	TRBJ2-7	CASSLGRSYEQYF	TGTGCCAGCAGCTTGGGTAGGTCCTACGAGCAGTACTTC
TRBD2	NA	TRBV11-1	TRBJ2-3	CASSFRLAGAADTQYF	TGTGCCAGCAGCTTCCGACTAGCGGGGGCTGCAGATACGCAGTATTTT
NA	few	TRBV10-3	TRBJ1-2	CAISESLQDNYGYTF	TGTGCCATCAGTGAGTCCCTACAGGACAACTATGGCTACACCTTC
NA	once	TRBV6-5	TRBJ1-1	CASRYFPGTPEAFF	TGTGCCAGCAGATATTTCCCGGGTACCCCTGAAGCTTTCTTT
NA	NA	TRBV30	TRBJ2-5	CAWTVGVGGLETQYF	TGTGCCTGGACTGTTGGAGTGGGGGGGCTCGAGACCCAGTACTTC
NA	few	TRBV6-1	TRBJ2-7	CASSEARGKPHF	TGTGCCAGCAGTGAAGCGAGGGGGAAGCCGCACTTC
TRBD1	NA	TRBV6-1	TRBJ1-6	CASSQGAGTPLHF	TGTGCCAGCAGTCAGGGGGCGGGAACACCCCTCCACTTT
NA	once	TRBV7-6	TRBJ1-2	CASSLTQGDYGYTF	TGTGCCAGCAGCTTAACCCAGGGAGACTATGGCTACACCTTC
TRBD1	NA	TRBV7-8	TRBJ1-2	CASSSQGQPIYGYTF	TGTGCCAGCAGCTCTCAGGGACAGCCGATCTATGGCTACACCTTC
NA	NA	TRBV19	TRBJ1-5	CASSPSINQPQHF	TGTGCCAGTAGTCCGAGTATTAATCAGCCCCAGCATTTT
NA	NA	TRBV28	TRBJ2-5	CASRTLLGGAETQYF	TGTGCCAGCAGGACCCTCTTAGGGGGGGCGGAGACCCAGTACTTC
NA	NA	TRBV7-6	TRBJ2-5	CASSKTGQHQETQYF	TGTGCCAGCAGCAAGACCGGACAGCACCAAGAGACCCAGTACTTC
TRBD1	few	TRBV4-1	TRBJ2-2	CASSQESGQGADGELFF	TGCGCCAGCAGCCAAGAGAGCGGACAGGGGGCGGACGGGGAGCTGTTTTTT
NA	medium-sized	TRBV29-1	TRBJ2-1	CSVRGKAFPNEQFF	TGCAGCGTGAGAGGGAAGGCCTTTCCCAATGAGCAGTTCTTC
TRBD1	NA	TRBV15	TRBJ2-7	CATSQTGGTREQYF	TGTGCCACCAGCCAGACAGGGGGGACCCGCGAGCAGTACTTC
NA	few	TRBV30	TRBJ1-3	CAWSLIGNTIYF	TGTGCCTGGAGCTTAATAGGGAACACCATATATTTT
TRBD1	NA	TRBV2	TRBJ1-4	CVSSESQGDEKLFF	TGTGTCAGCAGTGAATCGCAGGGGGATGAAAAACTGTTTTTT
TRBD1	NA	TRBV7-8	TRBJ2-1	CASSLNEGAVEQFF	TGTGCCAGCAGCTTGAATGAGGGGGCGGTTGAGCAGTTCTTC
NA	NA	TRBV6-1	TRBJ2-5	CASSERFPQETQYF	TGTGCCAGCAGTGAAAGGTTCCCGCAAGAGACCCAGTACTTC
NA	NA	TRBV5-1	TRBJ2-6	CASSLALGVSGANVLTF	TGCGCCAGCAGCTTGGCCCTTGGGGTCTCTGGGGCCAACGTCCTGACTTTC
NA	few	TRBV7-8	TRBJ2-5	CASSLTDQETQYF	TGTGCCAGCAGCTTAACAGACCAAGAGACCCAGTACTTC
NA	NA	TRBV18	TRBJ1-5	CASSGGGRIQPQHF	TGTGCCAGCTCTGGGGGGGGGCGAATTCAGCCCCAGCATTTT
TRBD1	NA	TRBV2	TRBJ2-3	CASRDAGTGGSRTDTQYF	TGTGCCAGCAGGGACGCCGGGACAGGGGGCTCCCGCACAGATACGCAGTATTTT
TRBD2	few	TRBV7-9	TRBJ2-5	CASSPSGGPSSGYF	TGTGCCAGCAGCCCGAGCGGGGGCCCTTCGTCAGGGTACTTC
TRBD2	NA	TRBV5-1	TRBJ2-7	CASSLGGSGGAYEQYF	TGCGCCAGCAGCTTGGGAGGTAGCGGGGGCGCCTACGAGCAGTACTTC
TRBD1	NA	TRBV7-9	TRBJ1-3	CASSPDDRVRNTIYF	TGTGCCAGCAGCCCGGACGACAGGGTCAGAAACACCATATATTTT